The entry that follows covers one TCR beta chain sequence. Its antigen is as yet unknown. Profiling relied on immunoSEQ multiplex PCR, and the TCRdb table lists in-frame clones only, not all of them. The repertoire consists of 70,000 or so clones, with 92% occurring once and the leading ten covering roughly a tenth. Trimming left V 6 bases short and J 2 bases short, with 6 bases between. CDR1 is SQVTM, CDR2 ANQGSEA, per germline. The CDR3 totals 11 residues. The data derive from a study of OX40 agonist ivuxolimab in advanced cancers. Study-wide background: The drug used for patients, ivuxolimab, was an agonistic anti-OX40 (CD134) antibody.

Study outcomes and limitations: Averaged across samples, CD8+ T cells carried more expanded clones than CD4+ did. Clonal expansion was seen in CD4+ and CD8+ blood T cells by week 6 at 0.1 to 3.0 mg/kg.

This clonotype was obtained from an adult with an advanced solid tumor such as melanoma, head and neck, liver or kidney cancer. The V and J genes are TRBV29-1 and TRBJ2-3; D unclear. Sequenced here: CD4+ or CD8+ T cells sorted from blood, sampled in a trial of the OX40 agonist ivuxolimab. This CDR3 is CSVGSTDTQYF. The CDR3 DNA reads TGCAGCGTAGGGTCCACAGATACGCAGTATTTT.